This T cell receptor (beta chain) was sequenced during a study of cytomegalovirus exposure and HLA in healthy donors. Points from the study as a whole: The productive fraction for most TCR beta V segments was about 87% or about 30% in an earlier analysis.

The CDR3 loop spans 14 amino acids. Germline V lookup: CDR1 ENHRY, CDR2 SYGVKD. V shed 5 bases and J 3 bases; nucleotides not matched to a gene: 4. PCR involved 60 Vbeta and 13 Jbeta primers. Sequencing used immunoSEQ multiplex PCR; TCRdb keeps in-frame clones, though not all of them. The sample includes approximately 220,000 clones, around 80% of them seen just once. About this clone: The antigen is undetermined.

Sequencing was carried out using PBMCs. The chain combines TRBV10-3 with TRBJ1-1; 9 bases match TRBD1. The origin of this receptor is a boy under 10 years old in good health and CMV-seronegative. The CDR3: CAISPGQGYTEAFF. The CDR3, as DNA: TGTGCCATCAGTCCGGGACAGGGATACACTGAAGCTTTCTTT.